Listed below are T cell receptor beta chains from one sample, sequenced in a study of cytomegalovirus exposure and HLA in healthy donors. This table comes from immunoSEQ multiplex PCR, and its TCRdb copy is limited to in-frame clones, with some not included. Of about 59,000 clones listed, about four fifths are singletons. The sequenced sample consisted of PBMCs. The receptors were sampled from a man aged 25-40 years in good health and CMV-seropositive. The CDR3 runs from the conserved cysteine through the conserved F or W. D genes are given only for firm matches. Clone size appears in some rows only: once, few, many, or a class for an expanded clone.

d_gene: TRBD1
abundance: NA
len: 14
j_gene: TRBJ2-2
v_gene: TRBV27
CDR3nt: TGTGCCAGCAGGACAGGGGGTAACACCGGGGAGCTGTTTTTT
CDR3aa: CASRTGGNTGELFF

d_gene: TRBD1
abundance: NA
len: 15
j_gene: TRBJ1-5
v_gene: TRBV18
CDR3nt: TGTGCCAGCTCACTCCGGACAGGGACGGATCAGCCCCAGCATTTT
CDR3aa: CASSLRTGTDQPQHF

d_gene: TRBD1
abundance: NA
len: 15
j_gene: TRBJ2-7
v_gene: TRBV18
CDR3nt: TGTGCCAGCTCACCCCGACAGGGTTTGGGTATCGAGCAGTACTTC
CDR3aa: CASSPRQGLGIEQYF

d_gene: NA
abundance: NA
len: 12
j_gene: TRBJ2-5
v_gene: TRBV27
CDR3nt: TGTGCCAGCAGTCCCCAGGGAGAGACCCAGTACTTC
CDR3aa: CASSPQGETQYF

d_gene: NA
abundance: NA
len: 12
j_gene: TRBJ2-1
v_gene: TRBV28
CDR3nt: TGTGCCAGCAGCCGCCTCGGTAATGAGCAGTTCTTC
CDR3aa: CASSRLGNEQFF

d_gene: TRBD2
abundance: NA
len: 19
j_gene: TRBJ2-5
v_gene: TRBV5-4
CDR3nt: TGTGCCAGCAGTTCACTATGGACTAGCGGCCTCCGTGGGGAAGAGACCCAGTACTTC
CDR3aa: CASSSLWTSGLRGEETQYF

d_gene: NA
abundance: few
len: 15
j_gene: TRBJ1-1
v_gene: TRBV5-6
CDR3nt: TGTGCCAGCAGCTTGGCCAGAAATCCGAACACTGAAGCTTTCTTT
CDR3aa: CASSLARNPNTEAFF

d_gene: NA
abundance: few
len: 11
j_gene: TRBJ2-5
v_gene: TRBV5-1
CDR3nt: TGCGCCAGCAGCTCTCAAGAGACCCAGTACTTC
CDR3aa: CASSSQETQYF

d_gene: TRBD1
abundance: NA
len: 17
j_gene: TRBJ2-1
v_gene: TRBV6-4
CDR3nt: TGTGCCAGCAGTGACTATCGGGGACAGGGTACGGCAAGAGAGCAGTTCTTC
CDR3aa: CASSDYRGQGTAREQFF

d_gene: TRBD1
abundance: NA
len: 17
j_gene: TRBJ1-1
v_gene: TRBV7-2
CDR3nt: TGTGCCAGCAGCCTGTACCGGGACAGGGGGCTGGACACTGAAGCTTTCTTT
CDR3aa: CASSLYRDRGLDTEAFF

d_gene: NA
abundance: NA
len: 15
j_gene: TRBJ2-7
v_gene: TRBV10-2
CDR3nt: TGCGCCAGCAGTGGCTTGCGGTTTGCGGCATACGAGCAGTACTTC
CDR3aa: CASSGLRFAAYEQYF

d_gene: TRBD1
abundance: NA
len: 16
j_gene: TRBJ1-5
v_gene: TRBV4-1
CDR3nt: TGCGCCAGCAGCGGTCCGGGACAGAGAGATGATCAGCCCCAGCATTTT
CDR3aa: CASSGPGQRDDQPQHF

d_gene: NA
abundance: NA
len: 15
j_gene: TRBJ2-5
v_gene: TRBV28
CDR3nt: TGTGCCAGCAGTTCCCCCGGTAGGCGGGGAGAGACCCAGTACTTC
CDR3aa: CASSSPGRRGETQYF

d_gene: NA
abundance: NA
len: 12
j_gene: TRBJ2-5
v_gene: TRBV28
CDR3nt: TGTGCCAGCGGGGGGGGCCCAGAGACCCAGTACTTC
CDR3aa: CASGGGPETQYF

d_gene: NA
abundance: few
len: 14
j_gene: TRBJ1-2
v_gene: TRBV5-6
CDR3nt: TGTGCCAGCAGCTTGGCCACGACAGCCTATGGCTACACCTTC
CDR3aa: CASSLATTAYGYTF

d_gene: TRBD2
abundance: NA
len: 14
j_gene: TRBJ2-1
v_gene: TRBV11-1
CDR3nt: TGTGCCAGCAGCCCCCGACTAGCCGGCGATGAGCAGTTCTTC
CDR3aa: CASSPRLAGDEQFF

d_gene: NA
abundance: NA
len: 12
j_gene: TRBJ2-5
v_gene: TRBV7-2
CDR3nt: TGTGCCAGCAGCTTACAGCAAGAGACCCAGTACTTC
CDR3aa: CASSLQQETQYF

d_gene: TRBD1
abundance: NA
len: 14
j_gene: TRBJ2-7
v_gene: TRBV11-2
CDR3nt: TGTGCCAGCAGCGGACCCGGGACAGGGAACGAGCAGTACTTC
CDR3aa: CASSGPGTGNEQYF

d_gene: NA
abundance: NA
len: 15
j_gene: TRBJ2-3
v_gene: TRBV27
CDR3nt: TGTGCCAGCAGCCCTATGGGGGGGGCGAAAGATACGCAGTATTTT
CDR3aa: CASSPMGGAKDTQYF

d_gene: TRBD1
abundance: NA
len: 13
j_gene: TRBJ2-1
v_gene: TRBV6-5
CDR3nt: TGTGCCAGCAGTTCGGGACAGTACAATGAGCAGTTCTTC
CDR3aa: CASSSGQYNEQFF

d_gene: NA
abundance: once
len: 15
j_gene: TRBJ1-3
v_gene: TRBV7-2
CDR3nt: TGTGCCAGCAGCTTGTGGAGTGACTCTGGAAACACCATATATTTT
CDR3aa: CASSLWSDSGNTIYF

d_gene: NA
abundance: NA
len: 17
j_gene: TRBJ2-1
v_gene: TRBV25-1
CDR3nt: TGTGCCAGCAGGGCGGGCCATGGGCTCCGCTCCTACAATGAGCAGTTCTTC
CDR3aa: CASRAGHGLRSYNEQFF

d_gene: NA
abundance: NA
len: 13
j_gene: TRBJ1-2
v_gene: TRBV28
CDR3nt: TGTGCCAGCGGGATCGGGATCCAATATGGCTACACCTTC
CDR3aa: CASGIGIQYGYTF

d_gene: NA
abundance: NA
len: 15
j_gene: TRBJ1-3
v_gene: TRBV6-5
CDR3nt: TGTGCCAGCAGTACAACAGGCCCGCCTGGAAACACCATATATTTT
CDR3aa: CASSTTGPPGNTIYF

d_gene: NA
abundance: NA
len: 16
j_gene: TRBJ1-5
v_gene: TRBV7-9
CDR3nt: TGTTCCAGCAGCTTGGGGAGGGGTTTTAACAATCAGCCCCAGCATTTT
CDR3aa: CSSSLGRGFNNQPQHF

d_gene: TRBD1
abundance: NA
len: 15
j_gene: TRBJ2-7
v_gene: TRBV18
CDR3nt: TGTGCCAGCTCACCGAGGACAGGTAGCAAGTACGAGCAGTACTTC
CDR3aa: CASSPRTGSKYEQYF

d_gene: NA
abundance: NA
len: 15
j_gene: TRBJ1-2
v_gene: TRBV30
CDR3nt: TGTGCCTGGAGTGTAAACACGTGGGGGGACTATGGCTACACCTTC
CDR3aa: CAWSVNTWGDYGYTF

d_gene: NA
abundance: few
len: 15
j_gene: TRBJ1-1
v_gene: TRBV13
CDR3nt: TGTGCCAGCAGCTTTCCTGAAGGGGTAAACACTGAAGCTTTCTTT
CDR3aa: CASSFPEGVNTEAFF

d_gene: TRBD2
abundance: once
len: 18
j_gene: TRBJ2-2
v_gene: TRBV4-2
CDR3nt: TGTGCCAGCAGCCAAGAAACTAGCGGGGGGCGTAGCACCGGGGAGCTGTTTTTT
CDR3aa: CASSQETSGGRSTGELFF

d_gene: NA
abundance: NA
len: 13
j_gene: TRBJ1-2
v_gene: TRBV10-3
CDR3nt: TGTGCCATCAGTCAGGAAGGGGGCTATGGCTACACCTTC
CDR3aa: CAISQEGGYGYTF

d_gene: NA
abundance: NA
len: 12
j_gene: TRBJ2-2
v_gene: TRBV27
CDR3nt: TGTGCCAGCAGTCGGGGTGGCTGGGAGCTGTTTTTT
CDR3aa: CASSRGGWELFF

d_gene: NA
abundance: NA
len: 13
j_gene: TRBJ1-2
v_gene: TRBV15
CDR3nt: TGTGCCACCAGCAGAGATCCAGCGCGAGGCTACACCTTC
CDR3aa: CATSRDPARGYTF

d_gene: NA
abundance: NA
len: 14
j_gene: TRBJ2-3
v_gene: TRBV29-1
CDR3nt: TGCAGCGTTGCTGGTGGGGCTTTCACAGATACGCAGTATTTT
CDR3aa: CSVAGGAFTDTQYF

d_gene: NA
abundance: NA
len: 15
j_gene: TRBJ2-1
v_gene: TRBV4-2
CDR3nt: TGTGCCAGCAGCCAAGACACTACCTCCTACAATGAGCAGTTCTTC
CDR3aa: CASSQDTTSYNEQFF

d_gene: TRBD1
abundance: few
len: 13
j_gene: TRBJ1-6
v_gene: TRBV7-9
CDR3nt: TGTGCCAGCACCGGGACAGGGAATTCACCCCTCCACTTT
CDR3aa: CASTGTGNSPLHF

d_gene: TRBD2
abundance: NA
len: 18
j_gene: TRBJ2-5
v_gene: TRBV6-1
CDR3nt: TGTGCCAGCAGTGAAGAATTTGGTCGGGGGGGGCTCATGTGGACCCAGTACTTC
CDR3aa: CASSEEFGRGGLMWTQYF

d_gene: NA
abundance: once
len: 13
j_gene: TRBJ1-1
v_gene: TRBV9
CDR3nt: TGTGCCAGCAACACAGGGTCGAACACTGAAGCTTTCTTT
CDR3aa: CASNTGSNTEAFF

d_gene: TRBD1
abundance: NA
len: 15
j_gene: TRBJ2-7
v_gene: TRBV10-3
CDR3nt: TGTGCCATCAGCCAGACAGGGGGCAGGAGCTACGAGCAGTACTTC
CDR3aa: CAISQTGGRSYEQYF

d_gene: NA
abundance: NA
len: 11
j_gene: TRBJ2-7
v_gene: TRBV29-1
CDR3nt: TGCAGCGTTCGGCAGGAATACGAGCAGTACTTC
CDR3aa: CSVRQEYEQYF

d_gene: TRBD1
abundance: NA
len: 13
j_gene: TRBJ1-6
v_gene: TRBV19
CDR3nt: TGTGCCACCCGGGACAGAGAAAATTCACCCCTCCACTTT
CDR3aa: CATRDRENSPLHF

d_gene: TRBD1
abundance: few
len: 15
j_gene: TRBJ1-4
v_gene: TRBV2
CDR3nt: TGTGCCAGCAGAACCTCTCCGGGACAGAATGAAAAACTGTTTTTT
CDR3aa: CASRTSPGQNEKLFF

d_gene: TRBD1
abundance: few
len: 14
j_gene: TRBJ2-1
v_gene: TRBV4-3
CDR3nt: TGCGCCAGCAGCCCTTGGACAGGGGGAAATGAGCAGTTCTTC
CDR3aa: CASSPWTGGNEQFF

d_gene: TRBD1
abundance: few
len: 13
j_gene: TRBJ2-7
v_gene: TRBV13
CDR3nt: TGTGCCAGCAGCTTAAAAGACAGGGCCGAGCAGTACTTC
CDR3aa: CASSLKDRAEQYF

d_gene: TRBD1
abundance: once
len: 13
j_gene: TRBJ1-2
v_gene: TRBV27
CDR3nt: TGTGCCAGCAGTTTAGGGGCAGGGGGAAGCTACACCTTC
CDR3aa: CASSLGAGGSYTF

d_gene: NA
abundance: NA
len: 15
j_gene: TRBJ1-6
v_gene: TRBV7-3
CDR3nt: TGTGCCAGCAGCTTAGATCACAGTGGGGGGTCACCCCTCCACTTT
CDR3aa: CASSLDHSGGSPLHF

d_gene: TRBD1
abundance: NA
len: 13
j_gene: TRBJ1-5
v_gene: TRBV19
CDR3nt: TGTGCCAGTAGTCGGGACAGAAATCAGCCCCAGCATTTT
CDR3aa: CASSRDRNQPQHF

d_gene: NA
abundance: NA
len: 15
j_gene: TRBJ2-1
v_gene: TRBV10-3
CDR3nt: TGTGCCATCAGTGAACAGCGGGTCTCCTACAATGAGCAGTTCTTC
CDR3aa: CAISEQRVSYNEQFF

d_gene: TRBD1
abundance: NA
len: 19
j_gene: TRBJ1-5
v_gene: TRBV15
CDR3nt: TGTGCCACCAGCAAACAACCGACAGGGGGGATCTATAGCAATCAGCCCCAGCATTTT
CDR3aa: CATSKQPTGGIYSNQPQHF

d_gene: NA
abundance: once
len: 14
j_gene: TRBJ1-5
v_gene: TRBV29-1
CDR3nt: TGCAGCGTGGGGGATCAGGCGGGGGGTCAGCCCCAGCATTTT
CDR3aa: CSVGDQAGGQPQHF

d_gene: NA
abundance: NA
len: 16
j_gene: TRBJ2-1
v_gene: TRBV18
CDR3nt: TGTGCCAGCTCACCACGGGGCGCGCACTCCTACAATGAGCAGTTCTTC
CDR3aa: CASSPRGAHSYNEQFF

d_gene: NA
abundance: medium-sized
len: 15
j_gene: TRBJ2-2
v_gene: TRBV11-1
CDR3nt: TGTGCCAGCAGCTTAGCGGGGGGGCCAACCGGGGAGCTGTTTTTT
CDR3aa: CASSLAGGPTGELFF

d_gene: NA
abundance: few
len: 15
j_gene: TRBJ1-1
v_gene: TRBV18
CDR3nt: TGTGCCAGCACACCACGTCAAGGGAGTTTCACTGAAGCTTTCTTT
CDR3aa: CASTPRQGSFTEAFF

d_gene: TRBD1
abundance: NA
len: 16
j_gene: TRBJ2-7
v_gene: TRBV5-1
CDR3nt: TGCGCCAGCAGCTTGCTCGGGACAGCTTCTTCCTACGAGCAGTACTTC
CDR3aa: CASSLLGTASSYEQYF